This TCR beta chain was profiled in a study of beta chain features in type 1 diabetes. General study points: High-TCR-expressing cells could be over-represented by cDNA sequencing. In every one of the four CD4+ subsets, TCRB CDR3s were moderately but significantly shorter in Type 1 diabetes patients.

Researchers reported sorting CD4+ naive, central memory, regulatory and stem cell-like memory cells via CD45RO/CCR7/CD25/CD127/CD95/CD27. Every isolated RNA sample was fully reverse transcribed, so sequencing captured expressed TCRB transcripts. Here immunoSEQ multiplex PCR was the method, and the copy in TCRdb shows in-frame clones only, minus some. Of some 150,000 clones in the sample, under 60% were seen once. Per germline, CDR1 SNHLY and CDR2 FYNNEI. The CDR3 sequence is 14 residues long. Trimming took 6 bases from V and 7 from J; bases not matched to a gene: 10. Turning to this clone: The target antigen is unknown.

The chain couples TRBV2 to TRBJ2-7, with TRBD1 matching 9 bases. The sample taken for sequencing was Tregs from blood. The receptor was isolated from a man between 18 and 29 years old in good health. The CDR3 DNA follows: TGTGCCAGCAGGTTTTTACAGGGGGCAGGGGAGCAGTACTTC. Protein: CASRFLQGAGEQYF. Combining the CDR3 with reference TRBV2 and TRBJ2-7 gives the whole variable domain EPEVTQTPSHQVTQMGQEVILRCVPISNHLYFYWYRQILGQKVEFLVSFYNNEISEKSEIFDDQFSVERPDGSNFTLKIRSTKLEDSAMYFCASRFLQGAGEQYFGPGTRLTVT.